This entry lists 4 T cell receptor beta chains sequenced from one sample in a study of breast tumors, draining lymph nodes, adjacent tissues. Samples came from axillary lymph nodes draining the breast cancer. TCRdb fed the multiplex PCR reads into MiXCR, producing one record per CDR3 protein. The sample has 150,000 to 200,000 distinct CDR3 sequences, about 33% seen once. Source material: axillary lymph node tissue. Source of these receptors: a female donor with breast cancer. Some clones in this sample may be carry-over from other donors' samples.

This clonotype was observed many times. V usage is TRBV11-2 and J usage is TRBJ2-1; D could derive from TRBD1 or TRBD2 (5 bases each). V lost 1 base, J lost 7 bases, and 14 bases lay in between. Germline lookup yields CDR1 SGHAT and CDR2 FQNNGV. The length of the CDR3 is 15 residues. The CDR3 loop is CASSLGGTPRNEQFF. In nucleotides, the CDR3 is TGTGCCAGCAGCTTAGGGGGGACCCCGAGGAATGAGCAGTTCTTC. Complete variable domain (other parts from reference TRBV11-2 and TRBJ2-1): EAGVAQSPRYKIIEKRQSVAFWCNPISGHATLYWYQQILGQGPKLLIQFQNNGVVDDSQLPKDRFSAERLKGVDSTLKIQPAKLEDSAVYLCASSLGGTPRNEQFFGPGTRLTVL.

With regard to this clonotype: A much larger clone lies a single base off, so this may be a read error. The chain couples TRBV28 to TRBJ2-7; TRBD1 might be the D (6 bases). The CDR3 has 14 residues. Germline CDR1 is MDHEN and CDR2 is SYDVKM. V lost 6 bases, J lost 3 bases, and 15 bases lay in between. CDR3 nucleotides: TGTGCCAGCAGATTCAGGGGCTGTCACTACGAGCAGTACTTC. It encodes CASRFRGCHYEQYF.

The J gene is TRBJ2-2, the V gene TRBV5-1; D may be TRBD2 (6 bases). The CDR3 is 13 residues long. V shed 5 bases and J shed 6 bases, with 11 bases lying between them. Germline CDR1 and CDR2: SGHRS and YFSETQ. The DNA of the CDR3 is TGCGCCAGCAGATCACGGGAGTCCGGGGAGCTGTTTTTT. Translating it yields CASRSRESGELFF.

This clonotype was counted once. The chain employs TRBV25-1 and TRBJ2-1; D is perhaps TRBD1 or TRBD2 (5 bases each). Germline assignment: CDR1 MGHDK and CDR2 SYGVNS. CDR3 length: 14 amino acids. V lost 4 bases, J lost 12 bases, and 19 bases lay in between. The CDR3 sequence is CASSGHRDRGAQFF. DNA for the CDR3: TGTGCCAGCAGTGGACACCGGGACCGCGGCGCGCAGTTCTTC. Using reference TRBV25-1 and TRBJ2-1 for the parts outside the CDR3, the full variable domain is EADIYQTPRYLVIGTGKKITLECSQTMGHDKMYWYQQDPGMELHLIHYSYGVNSTEKGDLSSESTVSRIRTEHFPLTLESARPSHTSQYLCASSGHRDRGAQFFGPGTRLTVL.